The rows below give T cell receptor beta chains drawn from one sample of a study of CD8+ T cells in alopecia areata. Sequencing used immunoSEQ multiplex PCR; TCRdb keeps in-frame clones, though not all of them. The table records around 250,000 clones, 67% of them present only once. The material was CD4+ T cells sorted from blood, obtained at week 0. The source of these receptors is a human donor with alopecia areata. Each CDR3 is given with its conserved first and last residue. Each record gives: V gene, D gene, clone size, J gene, CDR3 protein, CDR3 DNA. D genes are given only for firm matches. Where a row states a size, it is once, few, many or the class of an expanded clone; other rows omit it.

v_call: TRBV30; d_call: NA; clone_size: NA; j_call: TRBJ1-5; cdr3_aa: CAWSALGAGGNQPQHF; cdr3_nt: TGTGCCTGGAGTGCCCTAGGGGCGGGCGGCAATCAGCCCCAGCATTTT
v_call: TRBV7-9; d_call: NA; clone_size: NA; j_call: TRBJ2-1; cdr3_aa: CASSLAFGSSYNEQFF; cdr3_nt: TGTGCCAGCAGCTTAGCGTTCGGGAGCTCCTACAATGAGCAGTTCTTC
v_call: TRBV30; d_call: NA; clone_size: few; j_call: TRBJ1-4; cdr3_aa: CAWSGTGGEKLFF; cdr3_nt: TGTGCCTGGAGTGGGACTGGTGGTGAAAAACTGTTTTTT
v_call: TRBV20-1; d_call: NA; clone_size: NA; j_call: TRBJ1-6; cdr3_aa: CSASMPLGLHF; cdr3_nt: TGCAGTGCCAGTATGCCTTTGGGTCTTCACTTT
v_call: TRBV27; d_call: NA; clone_size: NA; j_call: TRBJ1-6; cdr3_aa: CASRLSHNSPLHF; cdr3_nt: TGTGCCAGCAGACTCAGCCATAATTCACCCCTCCACTTT
v_call: TRBV2; d_call: TRBD1; clone_size: NA; j_call: TRBJ1-2; cdr3_aa: CASTLGGDYGYTF; cdr3_nt: TGTGCCAGCACCTTAGGGGGCGACTATGGCTACACCTTC
v_call: TRBV27; d_call: NA; clone_size: NA; j_call: TRBJ2-1; cdr3_aa: CASSAVAGGIYNEQFF; cdr3_nt: TGTGCCAGCAGTGCTGTAGCAGGGGGGATTTACAATGAGCAGTTCTTC
v_call: TRBV29-1; d_call: NA; clone_size: NA; j_call: TRBJ1-5; cdr3_aa: CSVAAGRGQNQPQHF; cdr3_nt: TGCAGCGTTGCGGCCGGTCGGGGGCAGAATCAGCCCCAGCATTTT
v_call: TRBV5-1; d_call: NA; clone_size: NA; j_call: TRBJ1-2; cdr3_aa: CASSLSKANYGYTF; cdr3_nt: TGCGCCAGCAGCTTGAGCAAGGCCAACTATGGCTACACCTTC
v_call: TRBV15; d_call: NA; clone_size: NA; j_call: TRBJ2-7; cdr3_aa: CATSRDGGEQYF; cdr3_nt: TGTGCCACCAGCAGAGATGGCGGTGAGCAGTACTTC
v_call: TRBV7-9; d_call: NA; clone_size: NA; j_call: TRBJ1-2; cdr3_aa: CASSPRVQHLYGYTF; cdr3_nt: TGTGCCAGCAGTCCGAGAGTCCAGCATCTCTATGGCTACACCTTC
v_call: TRBV29-1; d_call: TRBD1; clone_size: NA; j_call: TRBJ2-3; cdr3_aa: CSEGQGGTDTQYF; cdr3_nt: TGCAGCGAAGGACAGGGTGGGACAGATACGCAGTATTTT
v_call: TRBV18; d_call: NA; clone_size: NA; j_call: TRBJ1-5; cdr3_aa: CASSSVDNQPQHF; cdr3_nt: TGTGCCAGCTCCAGTGTTGACAATCAGCCCCAGCATTTT
v_call: TRBV29-1; d_call: NA; clone_size: NA; j_call: TRBJ1-2; cdr3_aa: CSVGGGVYGYTF; cdr3_nt: TGCAGCGTCGGGGGAGGAGTGTACGGCTACACCTTC
v_call: TRBV7-9; d_call: NA; clone_size: few; j_call: TRBJ2-5; cdr3_aa: CASSQRRDGQETQYF; cdr3_nt: TGTGCCAGCAGCCAGCGACGGGACGGGCAAGAGACCCAGTACTTC
v_call: TRBV29-1; d_call: NA; clone_size: NA; j_call: TRBJ2-3; cdr3_aa: CSGRWDSDSTDTQYF; cdr3_nt: TGCAGCGGTAGATGGGACTCCGACAGCACAGATACGCAGTATTTT
v_call: TRBV5-1; d_call: NA; clone_size: NA; j_call: TRBJ2-7; cdr3_aa: CASSADSISYEQYF; cdr3_nt: TGCGCCAGCAGCGCCGACAGTATCTCCTACGAGCAGTACTTC
v_call: TRBV30; d_call: TRBD1; clone_size: NA; j_call: TRBJ1-5; cdr3_aa: CAWSHRGNQPQHF; cdr3_nt: TGTGCCTGGAGTCACAGGGGGAATCAGCCCCAGCATTTT
v_call: TRBV9; d_call: NA; clone_size: NA; j_call: TRBJ1-5; cdr3_aa: CASSVGAGDQPQHF; cdr3_nt: TGTGCCAGCAGCGTAGGGGCCGGGGACCAGCCCCAGCATTTT
v_call: TRBV9; d_call: NA; clone_size: NA; j_call: TRBJ2-5; cdr3_aa: CASSDQDGGRETQYF; cdr3_nt: TGTGCCAGCAGCGACCAGGATGGGGGGCGAGAGACCCAGTACTTC
v_call: TRBV15; d_call: NA; clone_size: NA; j_call: TRBJ2-1; cdr3_aa: CATSRDRADSYNEQFF; cdr3_nt: TGTGCCACCAGCAGAGATCGGGCGGACTCCTACAATGAGCAGTTCTTC
v_call: TRBV4-3; d_call: NA; clone_size: NA; j_call: TRBJ1-1; cdr3_aa: CASSQDPDRGNTEAFF; cdr3_nt: TGCGCCAGCAGCCAAGATCCGGACAGAGGAAACACTGAAGCTTTCTTT
v_call: TRBV4-2; d_call: NA; clone_size: few; j_call: TRBJ2-1; cdr3_aa: CASSQDPGGPPYNEQFF; cdr3_nt: TGTGCCAGCAGCCAAGATCCAGGGGGGCCCCCCTACAATGAGCAGTTCTTC
v_call: TRBV7-2; d_call: NA; clone_size: once; j_call: TRBJ2-1; cdr3_aa: CASSPGRDNEQFF; cdr3_nt: TGTGCCAGCAGTCCGGGACGGGACAATGAGCAGTTCTTC
v_call: TRBV27; d_call: TRBD1; clone_size: once; j_call: TRBJ2-3; cdr3_aa: CASGDRGTDTQYF; cdr3_nt: TGTGCCAGCGGCGACAGGGGAACAGATACGCAGTATTTT
v_call: TRBV15; d_call: TRBD1; clone_size: NA; j_call: TRBJ1-2; cdr3_aa: CATSRDGGTGPNRYGYTF; cdr3_nt: TGTGCCACCAGCAGAGATGGTGGGACAGGGCCCAATAGATATGGCTACACCTTC
v_call: TRBV7-2; d_call: NA; clone_size: NA; j_call: TRBJ2-5; cdr3_aa: CASSLDRETQYF; cdr3_nt: TGTGCCAGCAGCTTAGACAGGGAGACCCAGTACTTC
v_call: TRBV5-4; d_call: NA; clone_size: NA; j_call: TRBJ2-2; cdr3_aa: CASSLAGGSGELFF; cdr3_nt: TGTGCCAGCAGCTTGGCCGGAGGGTCCGGGGAGCTGTTTTTT
v_call: TRBV29-1; d_call: TRBD1; clone_size: NA; j_call: TRBJ2-2; cdr3_aa: CSVGGQGDSVNTGELFF; cdr3_nt: TGCAGCGTGGGGGGACAGGGTGACTCCGTGAACACCGGGGAGCTGTTTTTT
v_call: TRBV29-1; d_call: NA; clone_size: NA; j_call: TRBJ2-5; cdr3_aa: CSVYRTRETQYF; cdr3_nt: TGCAGCGTTTATAGAACCAGGGAGACCCAGTACTTC
v_call: TRBV6-5; d_call: NA; clone_size: NA; j_call: TRBJ1-2; cdr3_aa: CASRRRGVGYTF; cdr3_nt: TGTGCCAGCCGTCGACGGGGGGTTGGCTACACCTTC
v_call: TRBV7-2; d_call: NA; clone_size: NA; j_call: TRBJ2-3; cdr3_aa: CASSGGGPRDTQYF; cdr3_nt: TGTGCCAGCAGCGGGGGCGGCCCCAGGGATACGCAGTATTTT
v_call: TRBV7-9; d_call: NA; clone_size: NA; j_call: TRBJ2-3; cdr3_aa: CASSLAAVDTQYF; cdr3_nt: TGTGCCAGCAGCCTCGCCGCGGTAGATACGCAGTATTTT
v_call: TRBV30; d_call: TRBD1; clone_size: NA; j_call: TRBJ1-5; cdr3_aa: CAWSVGQGPQPQHF; cdr3_nt: TGTGCCTGGAGTGTTGGACAGGGCCCTCAGCCCCAGCATTTT
v_call: TRBV2; d_call: TRBD1; clone_size: NA; j_call: TRBJ1-2; cdr3_aa: CASIRQGYGYTF; cdr3_nt: TGTGCCAGCATCCGACAGGGGTACGGCTACACCTTC
v_call: TRBV29-1; d_call: NA; clone_size: few; j_call: TRBJ2-2; cdr3_aa: CSGSHTGELFF; cdr3_nt: TGCAGCGGATCCCACACCGGGGAGCTGTTTTTT
v_call: TRBV7-2; d_call: NA; clone_size: NA; j_call: TRBJ1-2; cdr3_aa: CASGMTKGTYTF; cdr3_nt: TGTGCCAGCGGCATGACGAAGGGAACCTACACCTTC
v_call: TRBV4-2; d_call: NA; clone_size: NA; j_call: TRBJ1-1; cdr3_aa: CASSHRDGLNTEAFF; cdr3_nt: TGTGCCAGCAGCCATCGAGACGGACTGAACACTGAAGCTTTCTTT
v_call: TRBV23-1; d_call: NA; clone_size: once; j_call: TRBJ2-4; cdr3_aa: CASRNLNIQYF; cdr3_nt: TGCGCCAGCAGGAATTTGAACATTCAGTACTTC
v_call: TRBV29-1; d_call: TRBD1; clone_size: NA; j_call: TRBJ1-2; cdr3_aa: CSVVTGTGYGYTF; cdr3_nt: TGCAGCGTTGTGACCGGGACAGGTTATGGCTACACCTTC
v_call: TRBV28; d_call: NA; clone_size: NA; j_call: TRBJ2-7; cdr3_aa: CASQGGSSYEQYF; cdr3_nt: TGTGCCTCTCAGGGGGGTAGCTCCTACGAGCAGTACTTC
v_call: TRBV5-1; d_call: NA; clone_size: NA; j_call: TRBJ2-3; cdr3_aa: CASSLRGVEADTQYF; cdr3_nt: TGCGCCAGCAGCTTAAGAGGGGTAGAGGCAGATACGCAGTATTTT
v_call: TRBV6-5; d_call: NA; clone_size: NA; j_call: TRBJ2-5; cdr3_aa: CASSYLQTQYF; cdr3_nt: TGTGCCAGCAGTTACTTGCAGACCCAGTACTTC
v_call: TRBV7-2; d_call: TRBD1; clone_size: few; j_call: TRBJ2-2; cdr3_aa: CASGLPQGQAVGELFF; cdr3_nt: TGTGCCAGCGGCCTTCCACAAGGACAGGCGGTCGGGGAGCTGTTTTTT
v_call: TRBV6-1; d_call: NA; clone_size: NA; j_call: TRBJ2-3; cdr3_aa: CASLFRGTSTDTQYF; cdr3_nt: TGTGCCAGCCTATTTAGAGGGACTAGCACAGATACGCAGTATTTT
v_call: TRBV18; d_call: NA; clone_size: few; j_call: TRBJ1-2; cdr3_aa: CASSPPSAGNYGYTF; cdr3_nt: TGTGCCAGCTCACCACCCTCGGCAGGGAACTATGGCTACACCTTC
v_call: TRBV11-2; d_call: NA; clone_size: NA; j_call: TRBJ2-6; cdr3_aa: CASKRRGPSGANVLTF; cdr3_nt: TGTGCCAGCAAAAGGAGGGGACCCTCTGGGGCCAACGTCCTGACTTTC
v_call: TRBV6-5; d_call: NA; clone_size: once; j_call: TRBJ2-7; cdr3_aa: CASSLGQRTYEQYF; cdr3_nt: TGTGCCAGCAGCCTTGGACAGAGAACATACGAGCAGTACTTC
v_call: TRBV29-1; d_call: NA; clone_size: few; j_call: TRBJ1-6; cdr3_aa: CSAGTQDSNSPLHF; cdr3_nt: TGCAGCGCTGGGACACAGGATTCTAATTCACCCCTCCACTTT
v_call: TRBV7-2; d_call: TRBD2; clone_size: NA; j_call: TRBJ2-1; cdr3_aa: CASSTSGASYNEQFF; cdr3_nt: TGTGCCAGCAGCACGAGCGGGGCCTCCTACAATGAGCAGTTCTTC
v_call: TRBV6-5; d_call: TRBD1; clone_size: NA; j_call: TRBJ1-2; cdr3_aa: CASSSWTGEDGYTF; cdr3_nt: TGTGCCAGCAGTTCCTGGACAGGGGAGGATGGCTACACCTTC
v_call: TRBV6-6; d_call: NA; clone_size: NA; j_call: TRBJ2-3; cdr3_aa: CASSYGTDTQYF; cdr3_nt: TGTGCCAGCAGTTATGGGACAGATACGCAGTATTTT
v_call: TRBV7-2; d_call: TRBD1; clone_size: NA; j_call: TRBJ1-6; cdr3_aa: CASSGQTGVHSPLHF; cdr3_nt: TGTGCCAGCAGCGGACAGACAGGGGTTCACTCACCCCTCCACTTT
v_call: TRBV11-2; d_call: NA; clone_size: NA; j_call: TRBJ2-5; cdr3_aa: CASSSFERRGQETQYF; cdr3_nt: TGTGCCAGCAGCTCCTTTGAGCGGCGGGGACAAGAGACCCAGTACTTC
v_call: TRBV2; d_call: NA; clone_size: NA; j_call: TRBJ1-6; cdr3_aa: CASSGGETRSPLHF; cdr3_nt: TGTGCCAGCAGTGGAGGGGAAACAAGATCACCCCTCCACTTT
v_call: TRBV29-1; d_call: NA; clone_size: NA; j_call: TRBJ2-6; cdr3_aa: CSVPGTASSGANVLTF; cdr3_nt: TGCAGCGTTCCCGGGACGGCCTCGTCTGGGGCCAACGTCCTGACTTTC